These 21 T cell receptor beta chains came from one sample sequenced in a study of lymphopenia after photon versus proton radiotherapy. Measured with immunoSEQ multiplex PCR; TCRdb has only the in-frame clones, and not every one. The table includes 150,000 to 200,000 clones, about 85% detected once. The specimen was peripheral blood, collected from a patient treated with photon-based radiotherapy. The receptors here all came from a man over 45 with gastric cancer.

The V gene is TRBV25-1, the J gene TRBJ2-5; a weak D match, TRBD2 (6 bases). The CDR3 sequence is 17 residues long. The germline V gene encodes CDR1 MGHDK and CDR2 SYGVNS. Trimming took 1 base from V and 3 from J, leaving 18 bases between them. Here the CDR3 reads CASSEFSGLSNEETQYF. For the CDR3, the DNA is TGTGCCAGCAGTGAATTCTCGGGACTCTCGAATGAAGAGACCCAGTACTTC.

This clone was found a few times. V gene TRBV7-2 combines with J gene TRBJ2-5, with D maybe TRBD2 (5 bases). This CDR3 region has 15 residues. V was clipped by 2 bases and J by 2 bases, with 12 bases between them. Germline V gene sequence: CDR1 SGHTA, CDR2 FQGNSA. The CDR3 DNA reads TGTGCCAGCAGCTTACAGGCTAGCAGACAAGAGACCCAGTACTTC. It translates to CASSLQASRQETQYF.

This chain joins TRBV7-7 and TRBJ2-1, with D possibly matching TRBD2 (7 bases). The CDR3 runs to 14 residues. V lost 0 bases to trimming and J lost 6 bases, with 9 bases between them. Germline V gene data show CDR1 as SSHAT and CDR2 as FNYEAQ (reference sequence). CDR3 protein: CASSLAGGGNEQFF. DNA for the CDR3: TGTGCCAGCAGCTTAGCGGGAGGGGGCAATGAGCAGTTCTTC.

This clone was seen a single time. The chain combines TRBV4-2 with TRBJ2-7, with 7 bases lining up with TRBD2. The length of the CDR3 is 16 residues. Germline assignment: CDR1 LGHNA and CDR2 YNFKEQ. J lost 8 bases, V lost 0 bases, and 13 bases had no gene match. CDR3 sequence reads: CASSQDLTSNTIQQYF. CDR3 nucleotide sequence: TGTGCCAGCAGCCAAGATTTGACTAGCAACACCATCCAGCAGTACTTC.

This chain uses TRBV15 with TRBJ1-1, with D possibly TRBD1 on 6 matching bases. V gave up 0 bases and J gave up 6 bases, with 17 bases separating them. Germline CDR1 reads LNHNV; CDR2 reads YYDKDF (reference sequence). This CDR3 region has 16 residues. In DNA form, the CDR3 reads TGTGCCACCAGCAGAGACCCCACCGGGACAAACGCTGAAGCTTTCTTT. Translated, it gives CATSRDPTGTNAEAFF.

The chain joins TRBV7-9 to TRBJ2-1; D is tentatively TRBD1 or TRBD2 (5 bases each). The CDR3 extends over 18 amino acids. The germline gives CDR1 SEHNR, CDR2 FQNEAQ (reference sequence). Trimming stripped 3 bases from V and 4 bases from J, with 22 bases between. Written as DNA, the CDR3 is TGTGCCAGCAGCTTCTGGGACGTCCTGAAGCGCCCGTACAATGAGCAGTTCTTC. It yields the protein CASSFWDVLKRPYNEQFF.

The chain uses TRBV7-8 and TRBJ2-1; no definite D call. V dropped 6 bases and J dropped 1 base, with 7 bases sitting between them. Germline V gene sequence: CDR1 SGHVS, CDR2 FQNEAQ. The CDR3 runs to 13 residues. CDR3 protein: CASSRASYNEQFF. In DNA form, the CDR3 reads TGTGCCAGCAGTCGGGCGTCCTACAATGAGCAGTTCTTC.

The chain joins TRBV7-6 to TRBJ2-5; D remains ambiguous. CDR3 size: 13 residues. Germline loops: CDR1 SGHVS, CDR2 FNYEAQ. The V gene lost 5 bases and the J gene lost 3 bases, with 10 bases spanning the gap. The CDR3, as DNA: TGTGCCAGCAGCCCCCTATTGGAAGAGACCCAGTACTTC. It specifies CASSPLLEETQYF.

The chain couples TRBV11-2 to TRBJ2-3, with 7 bases aligning to TRBD1. CDR1 and CDR2 from the germline V gene are SGHAT and FQNNGV. The CDR3 has 14 residues. Germline trimming cut 4 bases from V and 1 base from J; bases unmatched to any gene: 2. CDR3 sequence: CASSSTGGTDTQYF. As DNA, the CDR3 is TGTGCCAGCAGCTCAACAGGGGGCACAGATACGCAGTATTTT.

This clone was recorded once. V is TRBV9 and J is TRBJ2-7; 9 bases line up with TRBD1. The V segment lost 4 bases and the J segment 1 base; nucleotides outside the gene matches: 9. The CDR3 is 16 amino acids. Germline lookup yields CDR1 SGDLS and CDR2 YYNGEE. The CDR3 DNA follows: TGTGCCAGCAGCCCCCACGACAGGGGGTCGTCCTACGAGCAGTACTTC. Its translation is CASSPHDRGSSYEQYF.

The CDR3, as DNA: TGTGCCAGCAGTTTACGCCAGGGGTTCAACGAGCAGTACTTC. It specifies CASSLRQGFNEQYF. J is TRBJ2-7 and V is TRBV27, with D perhaps TRBD1 (6 bases). CDR3 length equals 14 residues. The V gene's germline CDR1 is MNHEY and CDR2 SMNVEV (reference sequence). Trimming pared 2 bases from V and 5 bases from J, leaving 13 bases between.

The V call is TRBV4-1, the J call TRBJ2-6, with D tentatively TRBD1 or TRBD2 (5 bases each). V lost 1 base and J 1 base, leaving 20 bases between the germline ends. Germline V lookup: CDR1 MGHRA, CDR2 YSYEKL. The CDR3 sequence is 20 residues long. CDR3: CASSQAPQERGRSGANVLTF. The DNA of the CDR3 is TGCGCCAGCAGCCAAGCCCCGCAGGAGAGGGGCCGATCTGGGGCCAACGTCCTGACTTTC.

DNA for the CDR3: TGTGCCAGCAGCTTGCAGGGGATCAGGACTGAAGCTTTCTTT. This encodes CASSLQGIRTEAFF. V and J are TRBV5-4 and TRBJ1-1, with D possibly matching TRBD1 (6 bases). V dropped 1 base and J dropped 5 bases, with 12 bases sitting between them. The CDR3 consists of 14 residues. In germline, CDR1 is SGHNT, CDR2 YYREEE (reference sequence).

CDR3 nucleotide sequence: TGTGCCAGCAGCCAAGACGGGTTTCAGTCCGAGCAGTACTTC. This encodes CASSQDGFQSEQYF. The genes are TRBV14 and TRBJ2-7; no reliable D call. Germline V gives CDR1 SGHDN, CDR2 FVKESK. The CDR3 length is 14 residues. The V and J ends lost 0 bases and 6 bases respectively, with 12 bases between them.

This chain joins TRBV5-4 and TRBJ2-7, with 12 positions matching TRBD2. The germline V gene encodes CDR1 SGHNT and CDR2 YYREEE (reference sequence). V shed 0 bases, J shed 7 bases, and the junction held 5 bases outside the gene matches. The CDR3 is made up of 15 amino acids. In DNA, the CDR3 is TGTGCCAGCAGCTTGGGACTAGCGGGAGACTTGGAGCAGTACTTC. Residues: CASSLGLAGDLEQYF.

This rearrangement joins TRBV27 to TRBJ2-2; D could derive from TRBD1 or TRBD2 (5 bases each). With 9 bases removed from V and 4 bases from J, the gap between germline ends came to 12 bases. From germline, CDR1 is MNHEY and CDR2 SMNVEV (reference sequence). CDR3 length: 13 amino acids. CDR3 protein: CASRDRSTGELFF. DNA for the CDR3: TGTGCCAGTCGGGACCGCTCCACCGGGGAGCTGTTTTTT.

The rearrangement uses TRBV7-6 and TRBJ2-3; TRBD2 agrees at 7 bases. This CDR3 has 16 amino acids. With 5 bases clipped from V and 3 bases from J, the junction kept 11 bases outside the gene matches. The germline gives CDR1 SGHVS, CDR2 FNYEAQ. The DNA for the CDR3 is TGTGCCAGCAGCCGCCTCCCTAGCGGTCTTACAGATACGCAGTATTTT. The encoded protein is CASSRLPSGLTDTQYF. The full variable domain, completed using reference TRBV7-6 and TRBJ2-3, is GAGVSQSPRYKVTKRGQDVALRCDPISGHVSLYWYRQALGQGPEFLTYFNYEAQQDKSGLPNDRFSAERPEGSISTLTIQRTEQRDSAMYRCASSRLPSGLTDTQYFGPGTRLTVL.

The rearrangement uses TRBV14 and TRBJ2-7; 13 bases align to TRBD2. V lost 4 bases to trimming and J lost 1 base; unmatched junction nucleotides: 13. Germline values: CDR1 SGHDN, CDR2 FVKESK. The CDR3 sequence is 19 residues long. CDR3 in amino acids: CASSPGLAGDEWLSYEQYF. The CDR3 DNA sequence: TGTGCCAGCAGCCCCGGACTAGCGGGAGATGAGTGGTTATCCTACGAGCAGTACTTC.

This rearrangement joins TRBV7-9 to TRBJ1-3; D is uncertain. Trimming cost V 1 base and J 7 bases, with 11 bases left between them. The germline V gene has CDR1 SEHNR and CDR2 FQNEAQ (reference sequence). The CDR3 has 14 amino acids. CDR3 sequence reads: CASSLVGVWNTIYF. CDR3 nucleotides: TGTGCCAGCAGCTTAGTCGGCGTCTGGAACACCATATATTTT.

This clone was counted ten times or more. DNA for the CDR3: TGTGCCAGCAGGACAGGGAGTACCGGGGAGCTGTTTTTT. Its translation is CASRTGSTGELFF. The chain has TRBV6-6 and TRBJ2-2; TRBD1 matches 7 bases. CDR1 is MNHNY, CDR2 SVGAGI, per germline (reference sequence). This CDR3 is built from 13 residues. J gave up 5 bases and V 6 bases, and 3 bases lay outside the gene matches.

The V and J genes are TRBV19 and TRBJ1-5; D is ambiguous. The germline V gene encodes CDR1 LNHDA and CDR2 SQIVND (reference sequence). This CDR3 has 15 residues. V was cut by 0 bases and J by 3 bases, with 9 bases left in between. CDR3 bases: TGTGCCAGTAGTATAGAGGGCCTAAACAATCAGCCCCAGCATTTT. Amino acids: CASSIEGLNNQPQHF.